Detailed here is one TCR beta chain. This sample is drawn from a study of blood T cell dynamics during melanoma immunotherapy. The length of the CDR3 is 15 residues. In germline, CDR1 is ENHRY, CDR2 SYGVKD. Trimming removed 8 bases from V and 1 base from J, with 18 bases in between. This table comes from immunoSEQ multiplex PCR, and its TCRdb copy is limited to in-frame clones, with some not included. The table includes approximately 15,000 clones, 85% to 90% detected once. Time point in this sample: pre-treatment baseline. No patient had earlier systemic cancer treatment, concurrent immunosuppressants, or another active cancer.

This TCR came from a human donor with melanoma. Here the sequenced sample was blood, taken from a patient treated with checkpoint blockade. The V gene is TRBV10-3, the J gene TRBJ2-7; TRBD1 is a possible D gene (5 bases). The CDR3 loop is CAISGDSLLSYEQYF. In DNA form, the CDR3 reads TGTGCCATCTCCGGCGACAGCTTACTATCCTACGAGCAGTACTTC.